Reported below is one T cell receptor (beta chain). Its antigen is not yet known. No per-base quality is available; no much larger clone lies one base away. The treatment or condition label on this specimen signifies: 19 received Ad26.COV2.S at low or high dose, single or two shots; about 5 received placebo; per-sample allocation not given. Repertoires of vaccine and placebo recipients were sequenced from samples collected on day 63 after the first injection. Between 29 July and 7 August 2020, Cohort 1b enrolled approximately 26 adults aged 18-55 years at one site in Boston, USA. Ad26.COV2.S was a replication-incompetent adenovirus type 26 vector expressing a prefusion-stabilized SARS-CoV-2 spike protein from the original Wuhan strain. The sample comes from a study of Ad26.COV2.S vaccination and SARS-CoV-2 variants (dated by TCRdb to the early 2020s). Study-level background: Donors in the vaccine arm were drawn from COV1001, a multicentre, randomized, double-blind, placebo-controlled phase I-IIa trial testing Ad26.COV2.S in healthy adults. Ad26.COV2.S was administered intramuscularly at 5 x 10^10 or 1 x 10^11 viral particles, either as a single shot or as two shots given 56 days apart. TCRbeta repertoire sequencing was used to assess the specificity and breadth of SARS-CoV-2-reactive T cell receptors after Ad26.COV2.S vaccination. The TCR-sequenced set comprised around 30 samples: around 20 Ad26.COV2.S vaccine recipients, 5 placebo recipients and 8 SARS-CoV-2 convalescent individuals. Trial participants were randomized into five groups of five: low-dose or high-dose Ad26.COV2.S given once or twice, or placebo on both occasions. Investigators remained blinded to trial group allocation during experiments and outcome assessment. What the work shows at the level of the full study, not this receptor alone: Vaccine and placebo recipients had comparable non-spike TCR breadth, which fits with the vaccine containing only spike. After vaccination, substantial breadth of spike-specific CD8+ and CD4+ T cell responses was reported. Compared with placebo recipients, Ad26.COV2.S recipients showed higher spike-specific TCR breadth (P = 0.0014). It was noted by the authors that total T cell responses may have been underestimated by the TCR breadth and depth analyses. Comparing responses between vaccine doses or regimens was not something the study was powered to do.

The junction shows trimming of 8 bases on V and 8 bases on J, plus 18 bases between the germline ends. Reading from cysteine to phenylalanine, the CDR3 counts 13 amino acids. The read is trimmed to its CDR3 DNA, 39 bases read in frame from base 1. The germline V gene (reference sequence) specifies LNHDA as CDR1 and SQIVND as CDR2. TCRbeta CDR3 regions were sequenced with the immunoSEQ Assay. After extraction, genomic DNA underwent amplification by bias-controlled multiplex PCR, followed by high-throughput sequencing. The authors' pipeline ran thus. To quantify the absolute abundance of every unique TCRbeta CDR3 region, sequences were collapsed and filtered. T cell fraction was estimated by normalizing TCRbeta template counts to usable DNA, with usable DNA measured through amplification of reference genes found in all nucleated cells. Repertoire TCRs were annotated as SARS-CoV-2-specific by exact matching of V gene, CDR3 amino acid sequence and J gene to a known reactive TCR set. The reference SARS-CoV-2 TCR set was obtained from MIRA and was filtered for enrichment in COVID-19-positive ImmuneCODE repertoires, whereby public or cross-reactive TCRs were removed. Drawing on the MIRA antigens, annotated TCRs were analysed further at the level of specific ORF or position within ORF. Breadth was defined as the number of annotated unique rearrangements divided by the total number of unique productive rearrangements, and depth was defined as the summed frequency of the annotated unique rearrangements. Two-sided Wilcoxon rank-sum tests were applied when comparing TCR breadth between groups. The table was pulled from immuneACCESS by TCRdb, which kept in-frame rearrangements only. Such tables lose some clones; where checked, under half of the loss comes from unresolved V genes, and the rest has no known cause. V, J and clone size are taken as reported in that table, and D and trimming were inferred from the DNA itself. The sample yields about 480,000 clones; around 88% were counted once. The ten largest account for over 10% of the sample.

The chain was built from TRBV19 and TRBJ1-2; a confident D gene designation cannot be given. The sequence was collected from a person aged 18-65 years who received the Ad26.COV2.S COVID-19 vaccine or a placebo. The specimen comprised peripheral blood, sampled in a trial of Ad26.COV2.S vaccine versus placebo. The CDR3 reads as follows: CASEPRARWGYTF. The DNA sequence follows: TGTGCCAGTGAACCTAGGGCCCGCTGGGGCTACACCTTC. Joined to the reference TRBV19 and TRBJ1-2 proteins, this CDR3 gives the full variable domain: DGGITQSPKYLFRKEGQNVTLSCEQNLNHDAMYWYRQDPGQGLRLIYYSQIVNDFQKGDIAEGYSVSREKKESFPLTVTSAQKNPTAFYLCASEPRARWGYTFGSGTRLTVV.